These 18 T cell receptor beta chains were sequenced from one sample in a study of Ad26.COV2.S vaccination and SARS-CoV-2 variants. Treatment given: 19 received Ad26.COV2.S at low or high dose, single or two shots; several received placebo; per-sample allocation not given. Day 63 after the first injection of vaccine or placebo was the sampling time. Measured with immunoSEQ multiplex PCR; TCRdb has only the in-frame clones, and not every one. The top ten hold about 5% of the sample, which has about 330,000 clones, 85% to 90% seen once. The sequencing here drew on peripheral blood, taken in a trial of Ad26.COV2.S vaccine versus placebo. These receptors originate from a person aged 18-65 years who received the Ad26.COV2.S COVID-19 vaccine or a placebo.

V usage is TRBV19 and J usage is TRBJ2-6; TRBD2 might be the D (5 bases). The V and J ends lost 8 bases and 2 bases respectively, with 13 bases between them. Per the germline V gene, CDR1 is LNHDA and CDR2 is SQIVND (reference sequence). CDR3 length: 15 residues. The CDR3 nucleotides are TGTGCCAGTCGCAAACTAGAGACTGGGGCCAACGTCCTGACTTTC. This translates into CASRKLETGANVLTF.

The table lists this clone with a count of one. The chain combines TRBV18 with TRBJ2-3; 13 bases agree with TRBD2. The germline V gene encodes CDR1 KGHSH and CDR2 LQKENI. V trimming: 3 bases; J trimming: 4 bases; junction bases outside the gene matches: 7. The CDR3 has 17 amino acids. This CDR3 reads CASSPRRLAGGADTQYF. As DNA, the CDR3 is TGTGCCAGCTCACCGCGTAGACTAGCGGGAGGAGCAGATACGCAGTATTTT.

The chain employs TRBV7-9 and TRBJ1-1; no clear D gene. Trimming removed 2 bases at V and 8 bases at J, with 15 bases between. In germline, CDR1 is SEHNR, CDR2 FQNEAQ (reference sequence). CDR3 size: 14 residues. This chain's CDR3 is CASSLSQATVEAFF. DNA for the CDR3: TGTGCCAGCAGCTTAAGCCAGGCCACCGTAGAAGCTTTCTTT.

This chain links TRBV18 with TRBJ1-1, with 7 bases aligning to TRBD1. Per germline, CDR1 KGHSH and CDR2 LQKENI. Germline trimming cut 3 bases from V and 5 bases from J; bases unmatched to any gene: 12. The CDR3 has 16 amino acids. In nucleotides, the CDR3 is TGTGCCAGCTCACCCACGGAGGGGGCGATGGGTACTGAAGCTTTCTTT. As protein: CASSPTEGAMGTEAFF.

The rearrangement joins TRBV10-3 to TRBJ2-3; 8 bases are a match to TRBD2. V was clipped by 7 bases and J by 3 bases; unmatched bases: 3. This CDR3 is built from 13 residues. Germline V gene data show CDR1 as ENHRY and CDR2 as SYGVKD. In DNA form, the CDR3 reads TGTGCCATCACTCGGGGGGGAACAGATACGCAGTATTTT. As protein: CAITRGGTDTQYF.

The V gene is TRBV4-1, the J gene TRBJ2-3; TRBD2 aligns across 12 bases. V shed 2 bases and J 5 bases; nucleotides not matched to a gene: 17. CDR3 length: 20 amino acids. Germline V gene lookup returns CDR1 MGHRA and CDR2 YSYEKL. The chain's CDR3 is CASSQTRLAGGPLKKDTQYF. Written as DNA, the CDR3 is TGCGCCAGCAGCCAAACAAGGCTAGCGGGGGGGCCCCTCAAGAAAGATACGCAGTATTTT.

The CDR3 spells CASSLRDYYNEQFF. CDR3 sequence (DNA): TGTGCCAGCAGCTTAAGAGATTACTACAATGAGCAGTTCTTC. This chain connects TRBV5-6 to TRBJ2-1; D is uncertain. The V gene lost 2 bases and the J gene lost 3 bases, with 9 bases spanning the gap. The CDR3 is made up of 14 amino acids. Germline CDR1 and CDR2: SGHDT and YYEEEE.

V gene TRBV4-3 combines with J gene TRBJ1-2, with D perhaps TRBD1 (5 bases). The CDR3 spans 14 residues. V lost 0 bases, J lost 4 bases, and 9 bases lay in between. Germline CDR1 reads LGHNA; CDR2 reads YSLEER. CDR3 amino acids: CASSQDRDGYGYTF. The CDR3, as DNA: TGCGCCAGCAGCCAAGACCGGGACGGCTATGGCTACACCTTC.

V and J are TRBV4-3 and TRBJ1-1; D unclear. This CDR3 spans 16 amino acids. Germline-derived CDR1 and CDR2 are LGHNA and YSLEER. Trimming left V 3 bases short and J 0 bases short, with 14 bases between. The CDR3 region is CASSQDSGTMNTEAFF. As DNA, the CDR3 is TGCGCCAGCAGCCAGGATAGTGGAACCATGAACACTGAAGCTTTCTTT.

The V call is TRBV28, the J call TRBJ1-6; 9 nucleotides align to TRBD1. There are 18 residues in the CDR3. Germline V gives CDR1 MDHEN, CDR2 SYDVKM. With V trimmed by 9 bases and J by 6 bases, 18 bases remained unmatched. The CDR3 DNA reads as TGTGCCAGTCTTTCGGTTCTCCGACAGGGGGATTCTAATTCACCCCTCCACTTT. Its translation: CASLSVLRQGDSNSPLHF.

V and J are TRBV27 and TRBJ1-3; D remains unclear. V gave up 7 bases and J gave up 9 bases, with 19 bases separating them. Germline lookup yields CDR1 MNHEY and CDR2 SMNVEV (reference sequence). The CDR3 has 14 residues. CDR3 residues: CASTQGRQKGTIYF. The CDR3 region has the DNA TGTGCCAGCACCCAAGGAAGGCAGAAGGGCACCATATATTTT.

This chain links TRBV2 with TRBJ1-1; the D is unclear. Germline CDR1 reads SNHLY; CDR2 reads FYNNEI. The germline V and J ends were trimmed by 5 bases and 0 bases, with 10 bases remaining between them. The CDR3 has 14 residues. This CDR3 reads CASSSSTMNTEAFF. The CDR3 DNA reads TGTGCCAGCAGTTCTAGTACAATGAACACTGAAGCTTTCTTT.

The V call is TRBV27, the J call TRBJ1-1; D not resolved. The CDR3 is 13 amino acids. Germline CDR1 is MNHEY and CDR2 is SMNVEV (reference sequence). V lost 3 bases, J lost 1 base, and 6 bases lay in between. The CDR3 is CASSFYKNTEAFF. DNA of the CDR3: TGTGCCAGCAGTTTTTACAAGAACACTGAAGCTTTCTTT.

The V and J genes are TRBV7-9 and TRBJ1-2; maybe TRBD1 (5 bases). CDR3 length: 13 amino acids. Germline-derived CDR1 and CDR2 are SEHNR and FQNEAQ (reference sequence). Trimming shortened V by 1 base and J by 6 bases, and 9 bases separated the two germline ends. CDR3: CASSLVTRDGYTF. The CDR3 region has the DNA TGTGCCAGCAGCTTAGTAACCAGGGATGGCTACACCTTC. Complete variable domain (other parts from reference TRBV7-9 and TRBJ1-2): DTGVSQNPRHKITKRGQNVTFRCDPISEHNRLYWYRQTLGQGPEFLTYFQNEAQLEKSRLLSDRFSAERPKGSFSTLEIQRTEQGDSAMYLCASSLVTRDGYTFGSGTRLTVV.

This chain links TRBV5-1 with TRBJ2-1; D call uncertain. The length of the CDR3 is 15 residues. Germline V gene data show CDR1 as SGHRS and CDR2 as YFSETQ. The V and J ends lost 0 bases and 0 bases respectively, with 7 bases between them. CDR3 region: CASSLDGDSYNEQFF. The CDR3 DNA reads TGCGCCAGCAGCTTGGACGGCGACTCCTACAATGAGCAGTTCTTC. The whole variable domain, remainder taken from reference TRBV5-1 and TRBJ2-1, is KAGVTQTPRYLIKTRGQQVTLSCSPISGHRSVSWYQQTPGQGLQFLFEYFSETQRNKGNFPGRFSGRQFSNSRSEMNVSTLELGDSALYLCASSLDGDSYNEQFFGPGTRLTVL.

V gene TRBV3-1 (or the pseudogene TRBV3-2) combines with J gene TRBJ2-1; 9 bases align to TRBD2. Germline V CDR1 and CDR2: LGHDT, YNNKEL (reference sequence). J was trimmed by 3 bases and V by 1 base; bases with no gene match: 1. The CDR3 contains 15 residues. In DNA, the CDR3 is TGTGCCAGCAGCCAAGCAGCGGGAGGCTACAATGAGCAGTTCTTC. Protein product: CASSQAAGGYNEQFF.

V and J are TRBV3-1 (or the pseudogene TRBV3-2) and TRBJ1-1; D not resolved. The CDR3 loop spans 16 amino acids. The germline V gene has CDR1 LGHDT and CDR2 YNNKEL (reference sequence). Trimming removed 1 base at V and 1 base at J, with 13 bases between. CDR3 bases: TGTGCCAGCAGCCAAGCACGGGGAACGAGGAACACTGAAGCTTTCTTT. Residues: CASSQARGTRNTEAFF.

The J gene is TRBJ2-3, the V gene TRBV5-1; D unclear. Germline-derived CDR1 and CDR2 are SGHRS and YFSETQ. Trimming left V 4 bases short and J 2 bases short, with 8 bases between. The CDR3 is 13 amino acids. CDR3 sequence (DNA): TGCGCCAGCAGCACGACAAACACAGATACGCAGTATTTT. Translated, it gives CASSTTNTDTQYF.